What follows are 8 T cell receptor beta chains derived from one specimen sequenced in a study of shared clonotypes between healthy human individuals. Using immunoSEQ multiplex PCR, the repertoire was profiled, and TCRdb retains in-frame clones only, with some absent. The sample holds 2 million to 3 million clones, under 95% seen once. The sample consisted of naive CD4+ T cells from PBMCs. Subset: CD45RA+ positively selected. The origin of the receptors is a man younger than 35 in good health. Some clones in this sample may be carry-over from other donors' samples.

The gene calls are TRBV7-9 and TRBJ2-7; TRBD1 agrees at 7 bases. V lost 3 bases to trimming and J lost 7 bases; unmatched junction nucleotides: 6. CDR1 is SEHNR, CDR2 FQNEAQ, per germline (reference sequence). The CDR3 contains 13 residues. This chain's CDR3 is CASSLGQWGEQYF. CDR3 in DNA: TGTGCCAGCAGCTTGGGACAGTGGGGAGAGCAGTACTTC.

The CDR3 here is CASSLVPGLAAYEQYF. The CDR3 bases are TGTGCCAGCAGCCTCGTCCCCGGACTAGCGGCCTACGAGCAGTACTTC. V usage is TRBV5-6 and J usage is TRBJ2-7; 10 bases fit TRBD2. Germline V lookup: CDR1 SGHDT, CDR2 YYEEEE. V lost 4 bases, J lost 2 bases, and 9 bases stayed unmatched. This CDR3 region has 16 residues. Full variable domain (rest looked up from reference TRBV5-6 and TRBJ2-7): DAGVTQSPTHLIKTRGQQVTLRCSPKSGHDTVSWYQQALGQGPQFIFQYYEEEERQRGNFPDRFSGHQFPNYSSELNVNALLLGDSALYLCASSLVPGLAAYEQYFGPGTRLTVT.

V gene TRBV5-5 combines with J gene TRBJ2-2; D remains unclear. The V end was cut by 0 bases, the J end by 7 bases, with 10 bases between. CDR1 is SGHKS, CDR2 YYEKEE, per germline (reference sequence). The CDR3 covers 14 residues. The CDR3 sequence is CASSLGGLSGELFF. CDR3 in DNA: TGTGCCAGCAGCTTGGGCGGTCTAAGCGGGGAGCTGTTTTTT. Full variable domain (missing parts from reference TRBV5-5 and TRBJ2-2): DAGVTQSPTHLIKTRGQQVTLRCSPISGHKSVSWYQQVLGQGPQFIFQYYEKEERGRGNFPDRFSARQFPNYSSELNVNALLLGDSALYLCASSLGGLSGELFFGEGSRLTVL.

The rearrangement uses TRBV9 and TRBJ2-3, with a possible D match to TRBD2 (5 bases). The CDR3 has 14 residues. V dropped 4 bases and J dropped 4 bases, with 13 bases sitting between them. Germline V gene lookup returns CDR1 SGDLS and CDR2 YYNGEE. This chain's CDR3 is CASSPGWAADTQYF. CDR3 DNA: TGTGCCAGCAGCCCGGGATGGGCGGCAGATACGCAGTATTTT.

The chain is built from TRBV7-9 and TRBJ1-5; D is perhaps TRBD1 (5 bases). V lost 5 bases and J lost 2, with 25 bases in between. Germline loops: CDR1 SEHNR, CDR2 FQNEAQ (reference sequence). CDR3 length: 19 amino acids. The CDR3 region is CASSPTGPTSQGGNQPQHF. The CDR3, as DNA: TGTGCCAGCAGCCCTACCGGACCGACGAGCCAGGGAGGCAATCAGCCCCAGCATTTT.

The chain joins TRBV6-5 to TRBJ1-2, with a possible D match to TRBD1 (5 bases). Per the germline V gene, CDR1 is MNHEY and CDR2 is SVGAGI. The germline V and J ends were trimmed by 6 bases and 6 bases, with 20 bases remaining between them. The CDR3 has 15 residues. The CDR3 region is CASRTRVAGWDGYTF. In DNA form, the CDR3 reads TGTGCCAGCAGGACCAGGGTCGCGGGGTGGGATGGCTACACCTTC.

This clone was counted a few times. V and J are TRBV30 and TRBJ1-1; no clear D gene. The CDR3 totals 14 residues. V dropped 4 bases and J dropped 4 bases, with 16 bases sitting between them. Per the germline V gene, CDR1 is GTSNPN and CDR2 is SVGIG (reference sequence). CDR3 sequence reads: CAWTYLRSPTEAFF. In DNA form, the CDR3 reads TGTGCCTGGACCTACCTCCGTAGCCCCACTGAAGCTTTCTTT.

The V gene is TRBV7-8, the J gene TRBJ2-7, with 7 bases aligning to TRBD2. V was pared by 1 base and J by 0 bases, with 9 bases of the junction left unmatched. Germline values: CDR1 SGHVS, CDR2 FQNEAQ. CDR3 length equals 17 residues. CDR3 bases: TGTGCCAGCAGCTTAGTTGTGGCTAGCGGAAGCTCCTACGAGCAGTACTTC. Translation: CASSLVVASGSSYEQYF.